These 27 T cell receptor beta chains came from one sample sequenced in a study of T cells in Graves' hyperthyroidism and ophthalmopathy. Amplification yielded TCR beta CDR3 regions, with RNA transcripts as the source. During a first-round RT-PCR of the TCR CDR3, the HTBI primer set was used. TCRdb recomputed calls from the multiplex PCR reads with MiXCR, one row per CDR3 protein. The data hold approximately 720,000 distinct CDR3 sequences, with around 20% observed a single time. Source material: blood. These receptors were obtained from a woman aged 50 to 60 with Graves' hyperthyroidism that later progressed to Graves' ophthalmopathy.

This chain uses TRBV3-1 with TRBJ2-2; D is undetermined. The CDR3 runs to 11 residues. Between the trimmed V and J ends, which lost 7 bases and 9 bases, there was a span of 9 bases. CDR1 and CDR2 (germline): LGHDT, YNNKEL (reference sequence). The CDR3 region has the DNA TGTGCCAGCACCATGGGGTGGGAGCTGTTTTTT. It is translated as CASTMGWELFF.

V is TRBV3-1 and J is TRBJ2-1, with 10 bases lining up with TRBD2. With 2 bases clipped from V and 8 bases from J, the junction kept 12 bases outside the gene matches. Germline loops: CDR1 LGHDT, CDR2 YNNKEL (reference sequence). This CDR3 has 17 residues. CDR3 DNA sequence: TGTGCCAGCAGCCAATTGGCTTGGGCTAGCGGGGGCGATGAGCAGTTCTTC. Translating gives CASSQLAWASGGDEQFF.

The table lists this clonotype with many counts. The chain links TRBV11-1 to TRBJ1-1; D unclear. The germline gives CDR1 SGHAT, CDR2 FQDESV (reference sequence). The length of the CDR3 is 14 residues. Trimming removed 5 bases from V and 1 base from J, with 11 bases in between. The DNA of the CDR3 is TGTGCCAGCAGCCCTCGGATCGCGAACACTGAAGCTTTCTTT. Translation: CASSPRIANTEAFF.

This clonotype was counted many times. This chain uses TRBV11-2 with TRBJ1-3; D ambiguous. There are 17 residues in the CDR3. V dropped 1 base and J dropped 0 bases, with 13 bases sitting between them. Germline V gene sequence: CDR1 SGHAT, CDR2 FQNNGV. CDR3 in DNA: TGTGCCAGCAGCTTAGCCCATATCAGGAGCTCTGGAAACACCATATATTTT. Its translation: CASSLAHIRSSGNTIYF.

This clonotype was counted a few times. The V and J genes are TRBV27 and TRBJ1-2; D is uncertain. The CDR3 runs to 14 residues. Germline CDR1 is MNHEY and CDR2 is SMNVEV (reference sequence). Deletions cut 6 bases from V and 2 bases from J, with 13 bases between. The CDR3 region has the DNA TGTGCCAGCAGCCCGGAACCATGGAACTATGGCTACACCTTC. It translates to CASSPEPWNYGYTF.

The chain couples TRBV5-6 to TRBJ1-3; tentatively, D is TRBD1 (5 bases). V was pared by 4 bases and J by 11 bases, with 19 bases between. This CDR3 spans 14 amino acids. Germline V gene sequence: CDR1 SGHDT, CDR2 YYEEEE. The CDR3 region is CASSKPGPFSSIYF. The DNA of the CDR3 is TGTGCCAGCAGCAAACCGGGACCCTTTTCCTCCATATATTTT.

This clonotype was seen more than once but under ten times. In nucleotides, the CDR3 is TGTGCCAGCAGACCGGAGGGGCGATATGGCTACACCTTC. Translating gives CASRPEGRYGYTF. The rearrangement uses TRBV6-1 and TRBJ1-2; D is perhaps TRBD1 (5 bases). Germline V CDR1 and CDR2: MNHNS, SASEGT. The CDR3 contains 13 residues. Trimming removed 6 bases at V and 5 bases at J, with 13 bases between.

Only a few counts were recorded for this clonotype. Its ends do not fully match the called genes, so a read error is possible. This chain connects TRBV7-9 to TRBJ1-1; D remains ambiguous. The length of the CDR3 is 14 residues. Per the germline V gene, CDR1 is SEHNR and CDR2 is FQNEAQ (reference sequence). Here the CDR3 reads CASSLGVLNTEAFF. In DNA form, the CDR3 reads TGCGCCAGCAGCCTTGGGGTCCTGAACACTGAAGCTTTCTTT.

This clonotype came up a few times. V gene TRBV12-3 or TRBV12-4 combines with J gene TRBJ1-2; a weak D match, TRBD1 (5 bases). V lost 3 bases to trimming and J lost 8 bases, with 16 bases between them. CDR3 length: 14 residues. The CDR3 nucleotides read TGTGCCAGCAGTTTCGCTTTGGGACTTGGGGGCTACACCTTC. Protein sequence: CASSFALGLGGYTF.

For this clonotype: This may come from a read error, since a much larger clone is one base off. The rearrangement links TRBV12-3 or TRBV12-4 to TRBJ2-5; the D is unclear. The CDR3 contains 13 residues. Here the CDR3 DNA reads TGTGCCAGCAGTTTCGATCGGCTAGAGACCCGGTACTTC. Its protein is CASSFDRLETRYF.

The chain carries TRBV4-2 and TRBJ1-1; TRBD1 might be the D (6 bases). The CDR3 is made up of 15 amino acids. V gave up 4 bases and J gave up 4 bases, with 16 bases separating them. Germline-derived CDR1 and CDR2 are LGHNA and YNFKEQ. The DNA of the CDR3 is TGTGCCAGCAGCCTAAAGGTCATAGGGGGCACTGAAGCTTTCTTT. Amino acid sequence: CASSLKVIGGTEAFF.

This clonotype was found many times. The chain couples TRBV6-2 or TRBV6-3 to TRBJ1-5; TRBD1 matches 9 bases. With V trimmed by 8 bases and J by 0 bases, 11 bases remained unmatched. The CDR3 runs to 17 residues. The germline V gene has CDR1 MNHEY and CDR2 SVGEGT. The CDR3 DNA is TGTGCCAGCGATAAGGGACAGGGAATATATAGCAATCAGCCCCAGCATTTT. It yields the protein CASDKGQGIYSNQPQHF.

This clonotype was recorded at least ten times. One end of the junction fails to match germline, which may point to a read error. The J gene is TRBJ1-1, the V gene TRBV7-9; possible D gene TRBD1, 6 bases. The CDR3 is 15 residues long. Germline V gives CDR1 SEHNR, CDR2 FQNEAQ (reference sequence). DNA for the CDR3: TGTGCCAGCAGCGCGGAGGGGGGGTCGAACACTGAAGCCTTCTTT. This codes for CASSAEGGSNTEAFF. Full variable domain (remainder filled in from reference TRBV7-9 and TRBJ1-1): DTGVSQNPRHKITKRGQNVTFRCDPISEHNRLYWYRQTLGQGPEFLTYFQNEAQLEKSRLLSDRFSAERPKGSFSTLEIQRTEQGDSAMYLCASSAEGGSNTEAFFGQGTRLTVV.

This clonotype has just a few counts. The rearrangement uses TRBV10-1 and TRBJ1-4; D call uncertain. Trimming cost V 6 bases and J 6 bases, with 11 bases left between them. Per the germline V gene, CDR1 is WNHNN and CDR2 is SYGVQD (reference sequence). This CDR3 spans 13 amino acids. CDR3 in DNA: TGCGCCAGCAGATCGGCCGCCGATGAAAAACTGTTTTTT. Amino acid sequence: CASRSAADEKLFF.

The genes are TRBV15 and TRBJ2-7; 11 bases align to TRBD1. The trim removed 5 bases at V and 6 bases at J, leaving 9 bases unmatched. Germline CDR1 and CDR2: LNHNV and YYDKDF (reference sequence). The CDR3 sequence is 15 residues long. DNA of the CDR3: TGTGCCACCAGCGGCGCCGGGACAGGGGGACCCGAGCAGTACTTC. Translated: CATSGAGTGGPEQYF.

The gene calls are TRBV19 and TRBJ1-5; tentative D call: TRBD1 (5 bases). The CDR3 consists of 15 residues. Per the germline V gene, CDR1 is LNHDA and CDR2 is SQIVND (reference sequence). V was cut by 8 bases and J by 4 bases, with 18 bases left in between. CDR3 bases: TGTGCCAGTTCTCTTCTAGGGGATTGGAATCAGCCCCAGCATTTT. This sequence encodes CASSLLGDWNQPQHF.

This clonotype appeared a few times. V is TRBV19 and J is TRBJ1-2; no firm D call. V gave up 6 bases and J gave up 2 bases, with 16 bases separating them. Germline lookup yields CDR1 LNHDA and CDR2 SQIVND (reference sequence). This CDR3 region has 15 residues. This CDR3 is CASSPRISSNYGYTF. The CDR3 region has the DNA TGTGCCAGTAGCCCACGAATAAGCTCCAACTATGGCTACACCTTC.

In its sample, this clonotype was seen many times. The chain links TRBV3-1 to TRBJ2-5; D is perhaps TRBD2 (5 bases). This CDR3 spans 14 amino acids. Trimming left V 3 bases short and J 1 base short, with 9 bases between. In germline, CDR1 is LGHDT, CDR2 YNNKEL (reference sequence). DNA for the CDR3: TGTGCCAGCAGCCAGCTCGGGATCCAAGAGACCCAGTACTTC. Its protein is CASSQLGIQETQYF.

This clonotype was recorded at least ten times. J is TRBJ1-1 and V is TRBV7-8; D gene uncertain. CDR3 size: 15 residues. Germline V gives CDR1 SGHVS, CDR2 FQNEAQ. V was pared by 2 bases and J by 0 bases, with 10 bases between. The CDR3 nucleotides read TGTGCCAGCAGCTTATATCAGGCGTTGAACACTGAAGCTTTCTTT. It translates to CASSLYQALNTEAFF.

The chain has TRBV10-3 and TRBJ1-2, with D unresolved. V was shortened by 2 bases and J by 8 bases, with 12 bases between the two germline ends. This CDR3 is built from 13 residues. Looked up from germline, CDR1 is ENHRY and CDR2 is SYGVKD. CDR3 nucleotide sequence: TGTGCCATCAGTGAGACAGACACGGTCGGCTACACCTTC. Its protein is CAISETDTVGYTF.

This clonotype was detected ten times or more. V is TRBV7-3 and J is TRBJ2-3, with 7 bases lining up with TRBD2. The CDR3 contains 16 residues. The junction had 5 bases not matched to a gene; V was cut back by 1 base and J by 1 base. Germline V gene lookup returns CDR1 SGHTA and CDR2 FQGTGA. The CDR3 sequence is CASSLKLGGGTDTQYF. For the CDR3, the DNA is TGTGCCAGCAGCTTAAAGCTGGGAGGGGGCACAGATACGCAGTATTTT.

The chain joins TRBV30 to TRBJ2-7; 13 positions agree with TRBD2. CDR3 length: 16 amino acids. The V gene end was trimmed by 4 bases and the J gene end by 0 bases; junction bases not matched to a gene: 6. Per germline, CDR1 GTSNPN and CDR2 SVGIG (reference sequence). The CDR3 bases are TGTGCCTGGACCCGGGGGACTAGCGGGGACTCCTACGAGCAGTACTTC. Translated, it gives CAWTRGTSGDSYEQYF.

This clonotype was counted only a few times. This chain uses TRBV7-2 with TRBJ2-1; D is unclear. Germline V gene data show CDR1 as SGHTA and CDR2 as FQGNSA. V was pared by 2 bases and J by 2 bases, with 7 bases between. CDR3 length: 14 residues. CDR3 region: CASSLRSAYNEQFF. CDR3 nucleotide sequence: TGTGCCAGCAGCTTACGGTCCGCCTACAATGAGCAGTTCTTC.

This chain links TRBV28 with TRBJ2-3; D gene uncertain. Germline V gene lookup returns CDR1 MDHEN and CDR2 SYDVKM. The CDR3 runs to 16 residues. Trimming took 4 bases from V and 0 from J, leaving 14 bases between them. DNA for the CDR3: TGTGCCAGCAGTTCCGCTGAGATTTATAGCACAGATACGCAGTATTTT. This encodes CASSSAEIYSTDTQYF. The full variable domain, its missing parts supplied by reference TRBV28 and TRBJ2-3, is DVKVTQSSRYLVKRTGEKVFLECVQDMDHENMFWYRQDPGLGLRLIYFSYDVKMKEKGDIPEGYSVSREKKERFSLILESASTNQTSMYLCASSSAEIYSTDTQYFGPGTRLTVL.

This clonotype was picked up a small number of times. Here the CDR3 DNA reads TGTGCCATCAGTGCTTCTGGACCCGACAATGAGCAGTTCTTC. Translating it yields CAISASGPDNEQFF. The chain employs TRBV10-3 and TRBJ2-1; no definite D call. The CDR3 extends over 14 amino acids. The V gene's germline CDR1 is ENHRY and CDR2 SYGVKD. V dropped 4 bases and J dropped 5 bases, with 12 bases sitting between them.

This chain links TRBV6-2 or TRBV6-3 with TRBJ2-3, with 7 bases that match TRBD2. CDR1 and CDR2 from the germline V gene are MNHEY and SVGEGT. CDR3 size: 16 residues. V shed 8 bases and J 0 bases; nucleotides not matched to a gene: 11. The CDR3 sequence: CASASGAGPSTDTQYF. The CDR3 nucleotides are TGTGCCAGCGCAAGTGGAGCGGGGCCTAGCACAGATACGCAGTATTTT.

This clonotype has at least ten counts. V is TRBV13 and J is TRBJ1-5; D is unclear. V was clipped by 5 bases and J by 2 bases, with 10 bases between them. The V gene's germline CDR1 is PRHDT and CDR2 FYEKMQ (reference sequence). The CDR3 has 14 residues. The chain's CDR3 is CASSLREGNQPQHF. In nucleotides, the CDR3 is TGTGCCAGCAGCCTAAGGGAGGGCAATCAGCCCCAGCATTTT.